This T cell receptor (beta chain) was obtained from a study of blood T cell repertoires in COVID-19 (dated by TCRdb to between 2020 and 2021). With respect to the entire study: Collaborator samples came from the United States, Italy and Spain and covered acute and convalescent phases of COVID-19. The prospective study material was composed of cDNA or gDNA derived from T cells, B-cell-depleted T cells, or PBMCs. The dataset comprised deeply sampled blood TCRbeta repertoires from subjects exposed to, actively infected with, or recovered from COVID-19. A freely available public database, intended as a resource for researchers studying the immune response to SARS-CoV-2, is where the repertoires were released. Samples were obtained from the ongoing ImmuneRACE study (first 160 participants) and from 1,254 subjects provided by 6 global collaborators. A de-identified subject ID, COVID-19 status, age in years and sex were almost always included in the sample metadata. HLA class I and class II types, where available, came from metadata supplied by the sample provider rather than from assay-based typing. Broader findings and caveats from the paper: Clinical and demographic metadata were provided uncurated, with the amount varying by source and participant.

CDR1 and CDR2 are read off the germline V gene (reference sequence) as LGHDT and YNNKEL. The CDR3 covers 14 residues, taking in both the cysteine and the phenylalanine. Just the 42-base CDR3 DNA is kept, in frame starting at base 1. For this chain, trimming is 3 bases at the V end and 7 bases at the J end, and the number of junction bases without a gene match is 6. One collaborating source in Seattle enrolled patients while the patients were actively infected and followed the patients over time throughout the course of disease. Collaborating institutions collected whole blood in K2EDTA tubes following their own protocols. For TCRbeta analysis, collaborator samples were shipped as frozen whole blood, as isolated PBMCs, or as DNA extracted from either sample type. About this clone itself: Its binding antigen is unknown. No base quality values were provided; no much bigger clone lies one nucleotide off.

The immunoSEQ Assay, a bias-controlled multiplex PCR, was used to amplify TCRbeta CDR3 regions from genomic DNA. Per the source publication's procedure: The number of nucleated cells in each sample was estimated by amplification of reference gene primers within the assay. To quantify the absolute abundance of each unique TCRbeta CDR3 rearrangement, sequence reads were collapsed and filtered. Productive Simpson clonality was computed per sample as the square root of Simpson's diversity index over productive rearrangements. Entries here come from immuneACCESS through TCRdb and include only in-frame sequences with V and J called. Some clones fail to appear in such tables; in the studies checked, an unresolved V gene covers under half of the shortfall, and the cause of the remainder is unknown. The V and J calls and clone size are taken from that table; D and trimming were inferred from the DNA. A total of about 180,000 clones appear in this sample, roughly 80% of them only once. Under 10% of the sample is in the top ten clones.

The TCR comes from a woman in her seventies with COVID-19, enrolled during active disease. Material: peripheral blood. The chain is made from TRBV3-1 (or the pseudogene TRBV3-2) and TRBJ1-1; 9 bases in the junction line up with TRBD1. The DNA reads TGTGCCAGCAGCCACTCAGACAGGGGGTTTGAAGCTTTCTTT. This encodes CASSHSDRGFEAFF.